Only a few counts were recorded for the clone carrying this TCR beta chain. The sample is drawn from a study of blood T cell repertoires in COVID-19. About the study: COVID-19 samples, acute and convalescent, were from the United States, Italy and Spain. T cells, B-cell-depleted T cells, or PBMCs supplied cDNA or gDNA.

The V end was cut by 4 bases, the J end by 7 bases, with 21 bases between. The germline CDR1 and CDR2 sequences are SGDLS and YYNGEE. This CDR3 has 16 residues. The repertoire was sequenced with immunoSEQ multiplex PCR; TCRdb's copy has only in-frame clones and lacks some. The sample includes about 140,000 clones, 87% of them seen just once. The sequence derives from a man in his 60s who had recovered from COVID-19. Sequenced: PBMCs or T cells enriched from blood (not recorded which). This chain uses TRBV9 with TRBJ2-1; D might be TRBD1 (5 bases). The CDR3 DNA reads TGTGCCAGCAGCTCCAGAAAGGGGTCACTTGGGAATGAGCAGTTCTTC. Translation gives CASSSRKGSLGNEQFF. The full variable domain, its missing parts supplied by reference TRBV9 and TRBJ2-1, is DSGVTQTPKHLITATGQRVTLRCSPRSGDLSVYWYQQSLDQGLQFLIQYYNGEERAKGNILERFSAQQFPDLHSELNLSSLELGDSALYFCASSSRKGSLGNEQFFGPGTRLTVL.